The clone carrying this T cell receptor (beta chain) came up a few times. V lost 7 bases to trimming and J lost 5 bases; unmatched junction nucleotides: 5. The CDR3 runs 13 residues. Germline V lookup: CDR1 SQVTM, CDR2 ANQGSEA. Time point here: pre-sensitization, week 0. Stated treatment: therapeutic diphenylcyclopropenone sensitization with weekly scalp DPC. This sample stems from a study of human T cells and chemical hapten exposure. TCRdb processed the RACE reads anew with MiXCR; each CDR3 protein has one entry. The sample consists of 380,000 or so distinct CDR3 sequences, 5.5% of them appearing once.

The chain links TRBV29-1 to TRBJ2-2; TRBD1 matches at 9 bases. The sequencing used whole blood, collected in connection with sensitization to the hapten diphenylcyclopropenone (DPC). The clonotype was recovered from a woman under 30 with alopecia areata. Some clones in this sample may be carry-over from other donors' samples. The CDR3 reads CSAGQGWTGELFF. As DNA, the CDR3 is TGCAGCGCAGGACAGGGGTGGACCGGGGAGCTGTTTTTT.